These T cell receptor beta chains were read from a single sample in a study of cytomegalovirus exposure and HLA in healthy donors. The assay was immunoSEQ multiplex PCR, and TCRdb's table has in-frame clones only and misses some. The repertoire holds 80,000 to 100,000 clones, 70% to 80% seen once, with around 3.6% in the top ten. Sequencing input: PBMCs. Source of these receptors: a man aged 40-50 years in good health and CMV-seronegative. CDR3s include the opening cysteine and the closing phenylalanine or tryptophan. The D gene is left open where the match is weak. Only some rows state a clone size, as once, few, many or a class for expanded clones.

d_call clone_size j_call v_call cdr3_aa cdr3_nt
TRBD1 . TRBJ1-5 TRBV5-6 CASSLATGWNQPQHF TGTGCCAGCAGCTTGGCGACAGGGTGGAATCAGCCCCAGCATTTT
. once TRBJ1-4 TRBV28 CACQAPAGSEKLFF TGTGCCTGCCAGGCCCCAGCTGGGAGTGAAAAACTGTTTTTT
TRBD1 many TRBJ1-5 TRBV19 CASSIVAGGLQPQHF TGTGCCAGTAGTATAGTGGCAGGGGGCCTTCAGCCCCAGCATTTT
. . TRBJ2-7 TRBV15 CATRLTGTYEQYF TGTGCCACCAGATTGACGGGAACCTACGAGCAGTACTTC
. . TRBJ1-4 TRBV7-9 CASSLRGMGEKLFF TGTGCCAGCAGCCTACGGGGGATGGGAGAAAAACTGTTTTTT
TRBD1 . TRBJ1-4 TRBV30 CAWNTGGGGEKLFF TGTGCCTGGAACACAGGGGGCGGGGGTGAAAAACTGTTTTTT
. . TRBJ1-1 TRBV19 CASSRRHYPNTEAFF TGTGCCAGTAGTCGTAGACATTATCCGAACACTGAAGCTTTCTTT
TRBD2 . TRBJ2-7 TRBV2 CASRRAGLSSEQYF TGTGCCAGCAGGAGGGCGGGACTATCCTCCGAGCAGTACTTC
TRBD2 . TRBJ2-3 TRBV5-1 CASSLETGGSADTQYF TGCGCCAGCAGCTTGGAGACGGGGGGTAGCGCAGATACGCAGTATTTT
. . TRBJ1-4 TRBV30 CAFRRGLNEKLFF TGTGCCTTCAGGAGGGGCCTTAATGAAAAACTGTTTTTT
. . TRBJ2-7 TRBV5-4 CASSREPALEQYF TGTGCCAGCAGCCGGGAACCAGCTCTCGAGCAGTACTTC
. few TRBJ2-2 TRBV28 CASSRQGGTGELFF TGTGCCAGCAGCAGACAGGGAGGCACCGGGGAGCTGTTTTTT
. . TRBJ1-1 TRBV30 CAWRQGPNTEAFF TGTGCCTGGAGACAGGGACCGAACACTGAAGCTTTCTTT
. . TRBJ2-7 TRBV7-9 CASSYHGQFSYEQYF TGTGCCAGCAGCTACCACGGACAGTTCTCCTACGAGCAGTACTTC
TRBD1 few TRBJ2-7 TRBV30 CAWSRARPWGRPRGIYEQYF TGTGCCTGGAGTCGGGCCCGGCCCTGGGGCAGGCCCAGGGGGATTTACGAGCAGTACTTC
TRBD1 . TRBJ2-7 TRBV10-3 CAIRPGQVLDYEQYF TGTGCCATCAGGCCGGGACAGGTCCTTGATTACGAGCAGTACTTC
. . TRBJ2-5 TRBV5-1 CASSFVGGIETQYF TGCGCCAGCAGCTTTGTGGGGGGAATCGAGACCCAGTACTTC
. . TRBJ1-6 TRBV5-1 CASSLVAGLDSPLHF TGCGCCAGCAGCTTGGTGGCAGGGTTGGATTCACCCCTCCACTTT
. . TRBJ2-2 TRBV29-1 CSVVTRVVDPTPHTGELFF TGCAGCGTCGTTACTAGGGTGGTAGACCCCACTCCACACACCGGGGAGCTGTTTTTT
TRBD2 . TRBJ2-5 TRBV5-4 CASSLGGWGGSATEPQYF TGTGCCAGCAGCTTGGGGGGCTGGGGCGGGAGCGCTACCGAGCCCCAGTACTTC
TRBD1 . TRBJ2-5 TRBV11-1 CASSLNPLGARGSETQYF TGTGCCAGCAGTTTGAACCCTCTGGGGGCCAGGGGGTCAGAGACCCAGTACTTC
. . TRBJ2-5 TRBV29-1 CSVRPGETQYF TGCAGCGTTCGGCCGGGGGAGACCCAGTACTTC
. once TRBJ2-5 TRBV5-4 CANSPRSSAGQETQYF TGTGCCAACAGCCCACGTAGTTCGGCAGGGCAAGAGACCCAGTACTTC
. . TRBJ1-1 TRBV11-2 CASSLGGLTEAFF TGTGCCAGCAGCTTAGGGGGGCTCACTGAAGCTTTCTTT
. . TRBJ2-5 TRBV10-2 CASSEFGDPAAKTQYF TGCGCCAGCAGTGAGTTTGGGGATCCAGCGGCGAAGACCCAGTACTTC
TRBD1 . TRBJ2-7 TRBV6-1 CASSDYAGGIYEQYF TGTGCCAGCAGTGACTACGCAGGGGGCATATACGAGCAGTACTTC
. . TRBJ2-7 TRBV2 CASTVSYEQYF TGTGCCAGCACGGTCTCCTACGAGCAGTACTTC
. . TRBJ1-1 TRBV5-8 CASSLEPGANTEAFF TGTGCCAGCAGCTTGGAACCAGGGGCGAACACTGAAGCTTTCTTT